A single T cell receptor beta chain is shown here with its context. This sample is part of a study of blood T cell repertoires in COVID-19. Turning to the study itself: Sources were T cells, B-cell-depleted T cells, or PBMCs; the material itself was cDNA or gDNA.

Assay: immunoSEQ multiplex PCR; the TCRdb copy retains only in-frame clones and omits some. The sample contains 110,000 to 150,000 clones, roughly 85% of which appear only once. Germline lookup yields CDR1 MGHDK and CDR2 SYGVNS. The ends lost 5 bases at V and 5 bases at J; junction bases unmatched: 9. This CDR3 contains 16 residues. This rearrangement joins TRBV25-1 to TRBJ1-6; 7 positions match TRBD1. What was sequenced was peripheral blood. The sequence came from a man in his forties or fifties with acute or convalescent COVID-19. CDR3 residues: CASSMRGQTDNSPLHF. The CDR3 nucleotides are TGTGCCAGCAGTATGAGGGGACAGACGGATAATTCACCCCTCCACTTT.